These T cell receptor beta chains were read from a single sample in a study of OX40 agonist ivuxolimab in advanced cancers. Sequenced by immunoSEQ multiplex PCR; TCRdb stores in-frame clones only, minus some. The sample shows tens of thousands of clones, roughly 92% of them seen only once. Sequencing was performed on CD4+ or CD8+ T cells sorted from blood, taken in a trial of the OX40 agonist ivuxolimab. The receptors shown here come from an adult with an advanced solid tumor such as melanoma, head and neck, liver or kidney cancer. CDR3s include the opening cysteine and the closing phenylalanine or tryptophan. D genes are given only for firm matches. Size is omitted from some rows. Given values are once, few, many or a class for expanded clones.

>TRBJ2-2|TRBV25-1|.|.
TGTGCCAGCAGTGATAGGGTGGCCGGGGAGCTGTTTTTT
CASSDRVAGELFF
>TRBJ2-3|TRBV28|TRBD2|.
TGTGCCAGCAGTTTAGGGGCGGGAGACGCGGAGGGCACGCAGTATTTT
CASSLGAGDAEGTQYF
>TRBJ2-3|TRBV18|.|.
TGTGCCAGCTCACCGCCCCAATCTAGCGCAAGCACAGATACGCAGTATTTT
CASSPPQSSASTDTQYF
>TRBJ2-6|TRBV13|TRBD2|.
TGTGCCAGCAGTAGAATAGCGGGAGGGCCTGGGGCCAACGTCCTGACTTTC
CASSRIAGGPGANVLTF
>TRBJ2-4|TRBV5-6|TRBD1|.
TGTGCCAGCAGTCAAGCGGGACAGGGGGCGACGGACATTCAGTACTTC
CASSQAGQGATDIQYF
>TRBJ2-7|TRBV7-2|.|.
TGTGCCAGCAGCTTGGGGGCTAGCTCCTACGAGCAGTACTTC
CASSLGASSYEQYF
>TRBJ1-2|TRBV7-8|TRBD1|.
TGTGCCAGCAGTCATCAGGGGGCTGAGGGCTACACCTTC
CASSHQGAEGYTF
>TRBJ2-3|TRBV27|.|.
TGTGCCAGCAGTTTCACACACACAGATACGCAGTATTTT
CASSFTHTDTQYF
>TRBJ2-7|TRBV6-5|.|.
TGTGCCAGCACAGCCTATGAGAGCTGGTACGAGCAGTACTTC
CASTAYESWYEQYF
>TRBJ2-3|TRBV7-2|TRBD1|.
TGTGCCAGCAGCTTAGTAGGGACAGGCCCAGATACGCAGTATTTT
CASSLVGTGPDTQYF
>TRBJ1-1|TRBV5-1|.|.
TGCGCCAGCAGCTTGTCGCAGCCGAACACTGAAGCTTTCTTT
CASSLSQPNTEAFF
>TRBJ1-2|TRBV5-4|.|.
TGTGCCAGCAGCCCGGGAGGGGGGCCCCACGGCGACACCTTC
CASSPGGGPHGDTF
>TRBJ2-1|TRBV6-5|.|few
TGTGCCAGCAGTTACGTACCATACAATGAGCAGTTCTTC
CASSYVPYNEQFF
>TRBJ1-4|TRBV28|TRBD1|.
TGTGCCAGCAGTGGAGATTCAGGGGGAACTAATGAAAAACTGTTTTTT
CASSGDSGGTNEKLFF
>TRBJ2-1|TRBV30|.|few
TGTGCCTGGAACGGGTACAATGATGAGCAGTTCTTC
CAWNGYNDEQFF
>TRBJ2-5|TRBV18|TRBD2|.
TGTGCCAGCTCACCATCGCTAGCGGGATATCTCAGGCAAGAGACCCAGTACTTC
CASSPSLAGYLRQETQYF
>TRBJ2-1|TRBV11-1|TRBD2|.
TGTGCCAGCAGCTTAAGTTCTAGCGGGAACCTCGGCTCCTACAATGAGCAGTTCTTC
CASSLSSSGNLGSYNEQFF
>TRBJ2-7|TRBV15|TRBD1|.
TGTGCCACCAGCAGGGACAGGGGGGGAGGGCAGTACTTC
CATSRDRGGGQYF
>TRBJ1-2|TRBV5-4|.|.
TGTGCCAGCAGCTTAAGAACAGGAGCTAACAGCTACACCTTC
CASSLRTGANSYTF
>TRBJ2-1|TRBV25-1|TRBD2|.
TGTGCCAGCAGTGAATTGGGGACTAGCGGACCGTACAATGAGCAGTTCTTC
CASSELGTSGPYNEQFF
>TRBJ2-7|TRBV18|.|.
TGTGCCAGCTCACCTGCTACCGCCTCCTACGAGCAGTACTTC
CASSPATASYEQYF
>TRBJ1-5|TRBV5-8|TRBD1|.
TGTGCCAGCAGCTTGGGGCAGGGGGTAGATCAGCCCCAGCATTTT
CASSLGQGVDQPQHF